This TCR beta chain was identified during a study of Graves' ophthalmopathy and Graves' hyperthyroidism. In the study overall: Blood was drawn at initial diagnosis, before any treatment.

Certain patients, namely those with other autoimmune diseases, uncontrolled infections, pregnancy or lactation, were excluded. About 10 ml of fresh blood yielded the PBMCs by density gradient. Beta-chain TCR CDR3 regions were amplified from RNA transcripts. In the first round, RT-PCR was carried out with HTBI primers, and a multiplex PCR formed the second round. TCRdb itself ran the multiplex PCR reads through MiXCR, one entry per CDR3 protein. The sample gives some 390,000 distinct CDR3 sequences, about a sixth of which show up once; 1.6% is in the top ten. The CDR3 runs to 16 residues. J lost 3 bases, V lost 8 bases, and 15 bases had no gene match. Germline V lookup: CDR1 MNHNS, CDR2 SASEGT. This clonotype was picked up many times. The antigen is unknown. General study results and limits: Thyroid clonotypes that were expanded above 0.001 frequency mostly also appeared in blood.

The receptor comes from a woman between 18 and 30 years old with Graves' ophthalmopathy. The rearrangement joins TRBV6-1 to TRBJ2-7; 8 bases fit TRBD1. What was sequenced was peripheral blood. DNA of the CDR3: TGTGCCAGCGGATTTTTATCTCCGGGACAGGACTACGAGCAGTACTTC. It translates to CASGFLSPGQDYEQYF.